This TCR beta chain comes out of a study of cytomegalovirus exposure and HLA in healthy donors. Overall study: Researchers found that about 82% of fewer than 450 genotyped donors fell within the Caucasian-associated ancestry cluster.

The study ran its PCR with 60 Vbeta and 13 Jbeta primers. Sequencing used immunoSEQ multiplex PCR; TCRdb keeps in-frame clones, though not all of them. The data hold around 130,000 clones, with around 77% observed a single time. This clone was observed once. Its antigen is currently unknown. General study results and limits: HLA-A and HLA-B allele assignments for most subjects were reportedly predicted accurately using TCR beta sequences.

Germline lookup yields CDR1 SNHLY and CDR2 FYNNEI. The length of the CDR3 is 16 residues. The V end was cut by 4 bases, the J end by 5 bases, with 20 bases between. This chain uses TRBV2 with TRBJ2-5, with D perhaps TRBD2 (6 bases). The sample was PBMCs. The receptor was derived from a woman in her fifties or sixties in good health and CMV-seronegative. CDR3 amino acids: CASSVSAGTGWETQYF. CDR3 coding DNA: TGTGCCAGCAGTGTATCAGCGGGCACTGGCTGGGAGACCCAGTACTTC.